A single sample gave rise to the 26 T cell receptor beta chains below, sequenced in a study of regulatory T cells in long-lasting Graves disease. The time point here: newly diagnosed GD, antithyroid drugs for less than 3 months. The TCR library used RNA extracted from PBMCs. Arm-PCR of CDR3 regions and iRepertoire HTBI primers were the basis on which TCR beta libraries were built. From the multiplex PCR reads, TCRdb called clonotypes with MiXCR, one entry per CDR3 protein. Here the sample spans 500,000 or so distinct CDR3 sequences, more than 15% being singletons. The sample was also linked to a second study, of T cells in Graves' hyperthyroidism and ophthalmopathy.

Sequences were derived from peripheral blood mononuclear cells (PBMCs), sampled at new diagnosis, from a patient treated with antithyroid drugs. Source of these receptors: a woman aged 40-65 years with Graves disease.

This sequence joins TRBV7-2 and TRBJ1-3; weak D call: TRBD1 (5 bases). Per the germline V gene, CDR1 is SGHTA and CDR2 is FQGNSA. The V gene lost 1 base and the J gene lost 5 bases, with 12 bases spanning the gap. The CDR3 consists of 15 residues. DNA of the CDR3: TGTGCCAGCAGCTTAGAACAGGCGAAGCGAAACACCATATATTTT. Encoded protein: CASSLEQAKRNTIYF.

This clonotype was found a few times. This chain uses TRBV9 with TRBJ2-1, with 8 nucleotides matching TRBD1. The CDR3 contains 15 residues. The V gene's germline CDR1 is SGDLS and CDR2 YYNGEE. V trimming: 2 bases; J trimming: 8 bases; junction bases outside the gene matches: 9. The CDR3 protein is CASSVGTGVIDEQFF. For the CDR3, the DNA is TGTGCCAGCAGCGTCGGGACAGGAGTAATTGATGAGCAGTTCTTC.

This clonotype has just a few counts. The chain recombines TRBV20-1 with TRBJ1-6; 9 bases align to TRBD1. In germline, CDR1 is DFQATT, CDR2 SNEGSKA (reference sequence). V shed 6 bases, J shed 9 bases, and the junction held 3 bases outside the gene matches. CDR3 length: 12 amino acids. The chain's CDR3 is CSATTGGSPLHF. For the CDR3, the DNA is TGCAGTGCCACGACAGGGGGTTCACCCCTCCACTTT.

This clonotype occurred a few times. As DNA, the CDR3 is TGCGCCAGCAGTGAGTCGGTGACTAGCCGGTCCTACAATGAGCAGTTCTTC. It codes for CASSESVTSRSYNEQFF. The V gene is TRBV10-2, the J gene TRBJ2-1, with 7 bases that match TRBD2. The CDR3 loop spans 17 amino acids. Trimming cost V 0 bases and J 1 base; bases outside gene matches: 6. The germline CDR1 and CDR2 sequences are WSHSY and SAAADI.

This sequence joins TRBV20-1 and TRBJ1-5, with D perhaps matching TRBD1 (6 bases). The CDR3 covers 19 residues. Germline V gene data show CDR1 as DFQATT and CDR2 as SNEGSKA (reference sequence). V dropped 6 bases and J dropped 0 bases, with 27 bases sitting between them. The CDR3 DNA reads TGCAGTGCCAGGGGAGAACAGTCGATACGAATTGTTAGCAATCAGCCCCAGCATTTT. Translated, it gives CSARGEQSIRIVSNQPQHF.

The sample holds many counts of this clonotype. The rearrangement links TRBV5-1 to TRBJ1-2, with TRBD1 as a possible D gene (5 bases). Germline-derived CDR1 and CDR2 are SGHRS and YFSETQ. The CDR3 runs 19 residues. Deletions cut 4 bases from V and 2 bases from J, with 27 bases between. The CDR3 is CASSPPTFHRQPKNYGYTF. The DNA of the CDR3 is TGCGCCAGCAGCCCACCTACTTTTCACCGACAGCCGAAAAACTATGGCTACACCTTC.

This clonotype was detected ten times or more. This chain uses TRBV28 with TRBJ2-7; TRBD1 matches 10 bases. Germline CDR1 and CDR2: MDHEN and SYDVKM. This CDR3 spans 16 amino acids. Trimming at V came to 8 bases and at J to 5 bases, leaving 15 bases not matched to a gene. In DNA form, the CDR3 reads TGTGCCAGCGGACCCTCTAGGGGACAGGGGTACCACGAGCAGTACTTC. It translates to CASGPSRGQGYHEQYF. Full variable domain (outside the CDR3, taken from reference TRBV28 and TRBJ2-7): DVKVTQSSRYLVKRTGEKVFLECVQDMDHENMFWYRQDPGLGLRLIYFSYDVKMKEKGDIPEGYSVSREKKERFSLILESASTNQTSMYLCASGPSRGQGYHEQYFGPGTRLTVT.

This chain uses TRBV4-1 with TRBJ1-5; no reliable D call. CDR1 MGHRA and CDR2 YSYEKL come from the germline V gene. The CDR3 is 14 amino acids. V gave up 4 bases and J gave up 6 bases, with 13 bases separating them. Written as DNA, the CDR3 is TGCGCCAGCAGCCTCCTTAGGGCACGTCAGCCCCAGCATTTT. Protein: CASSLLRARQPQHF.

This clonotype has only one observation. The chain carries TRBV24-1 and TRBJ2-1; the match to TRBD1 covers 7 bases. This CDR3 spans 16 amino acids. CDR1 is KGHDR and CDR2 is SFDVKD in the germline V gene. V gave up 3 bases and J gave up 7 bases; unmatched junction bases: 11. CDR3 region: CATSDTRAGTVNEQFF. The CDR3 region has the DNA TGTGCCACCAGTGATACCAGGGCCGGGACAGTGAATGAGCAGTTCTTC.

This clonotype was seen at least ten times. This sequence joins TRBV7-2 and TRBJ1-5; no clear D. CDR1 and CDR2 (germline): SGHTA, FQGNSA. The length of the CDR3 is 12 residues. The V end lost 3 bases, the J end lost 11 bases, and 11 bases lay between the germline ends. CDR3 residues: CASSFLEKAQHF. The CDR3 nucleotides are TGTGCCAGCAGCTTCCTCGAGAAGGCCCAGCATTTT.

This clonotype has at least ten counts. This chain connects TRBV28 to TRBJ2-1, with D possibly matching TRBD2 (6 bases). Germline lookup yields CDR1 MDHEN and CDR2 SYDVKM. The CDR3 has 16 residues. V was trimmed by 7 bases and J by 0 bases, leaving 16 bases between them. CDR3 loop: CASKSTTGSSYNEQFF. The CDR3 bases are TGTGCCAGCAAATCGACGACCGGGAGCTCCTACAATGAGCAGTTCTTC.

This clonotype was seen at least ten times. One junction end does not reproduce the germline sequence, and a read error may be involved. The chain employs TRBV6-9 and TRBJ1-5; a possible D gene is TRBD1 (5 bases). Germline CDR1 MNHGY, CDR2 SVAAGI. CDR3 length: 15 amino acids. DNA of the CDR3: TGTGCCAGCAGCTATTCTGGGGGTGCCAATCAGCCCCAGCATTTT. Its protein is CASSYSGGANQPQHF.

This clonotype has more than one count but fewer than ten. The J gene is TRBJ2-1, the V gene TRBV18; 9 bases align to TRBD2. This CDR3 spans 15 amino acids. J gave up 10 bases and V 3 bases, and 10 bases lay outside the gene matches. The V gene's germline CDR1 is KGHSH and CDR2 LQKENI. CDR3 amino acids: CASSPSGGPGREQFF. The CDR3 DNA sequence: TGTGCCAGCTCACCCAGCGGGGGGCCAGGACGGGAGCAGTTCTTC.

The chain links TRBV9 to TRBJ1-2; D is possibly TRBD1 (5 bases). Germline V gene lookup returns CDR1 SGDLS and CDR2 YYNGEE. CDR3 size: 15 residues. The germline V and J ends were trimmed by 0 bases and 4 bases, with 13 bases remaining between them. The CDR3 spells CASSVASGRSYGYTF. CDR3 nucleotide sequence: TGTGCCAGCAGCGTAGCCTCGGGACGGTCCTATGGCTACACCTTC.

This clonotype appeared many times. The chain couples TRBV6-2 or TRBV6-3 to TRBJ1-2; 9 bases agree with TRBD1. Germline V gene sequence: CDR1 MNHEY, CDR2 SVGEGT. CDR3 length: 19 amino acids. The V and J ends lost 5 bases and 1 base, in that order; junction bases with no gene match: 17. CDR3 region: CASSDTLRTGARFNYGYTF. CDR3 bases: TGTGCCAGCAGTGATACCCTGAGGACAGGGGCGCGGTTTAACTATGGCTACACCTTC.

This clonotype was counted ten times or more. The J gene is TRBJ2-7, the V gene TRBV28; D is possibly TRBD2 (6 bases). This CDR3 is 13 amino acids long. Germline V gene sequence: CDR1 MDHEN, CDR2 SYDVKM. With 10 bases removed from V and 1 base from J, the gap between germline ends came to 14 bases. This chain's CDR3 is CATAPGDSYEQYF. The CDR3 region has the DNA TGTGCCACTGCTCCGGGGGATTCCTACGAGCAGTACTTC. The full variable domain, its missing parts supplied by reference TRBV28 and TRBJ2-7, is DVKVTQSSRYLVKRTGEKVFLECVQDMDHENMFWYRQDPGLGLRLIYFSYDVKMKEKGDIPEGYSVSREKKERFSLILESASTNQTSMYLCATAPGDSYEQYFGPGTRLTVT.

This clonotype was observed at least ten times. The V gene is TRBV2, the J gene TRBJ1-1; D is uncertain. This CDR3 spans 10 amino acids. The germline V and J ends were trimmed by 8 bases and 6 bases, with 7 bases remaining between them. Germline CDR1 and CDR2: SNHLY and FYNNEI. The CDR3 spells CASLESEAFF. CDR3 bases: TGTGCCAGCCTGGAGTCTGAAGCTTTCTTT.

This clonotype was counted a few times. This chain connects TRBV7-9 to TRBJ2-3; 13 bases are shared with TRBD2. Unmatched junction bases numbered 6, after V lost 7 bases and J lost 2 bases. This CDR3 is built from 16 residues. CDR1 and CDR2 from the germline V gene are SEHNR and FQNEAQ (reference sequence). The CDR3 DNA reads as TGTGCCAGCAACTCCGGACTAGCGGGGGCCACAGATACGCAGTATTTT. It yields the protein CASNSGLAGATDTQYF.

The chain is built from TRBV18 and TRBJ1-2; 10 nucleotides agree with TRBD1. Germline trimming cut 0 bases from V and 0 bases from J; bases unmatched to any gene: 4. The CDR3 is made up of 17 amino acids. The germline V gene encodes CDR1 KGHSH and CDR2 LQKENI. CDR3 protein: CASSPPGQGFSNYGYTF. Here the CDR3 DNA reads TGTGCCAGCTCACCACCGGGACAGGGGTTCTCTAACTATGGCTACACCTTC. The variable domain in full, with the rest retrieved from reference TRBV18 and TRBJ1-2, is NAGVMQNPRHLVRRRGQEARLRCSPMKGHSHVYWYRQLPEEGLKFMVYLQKENIIDESGMPKERFSAEFPKEGPSILRIQQVVRGDSAAYFCASSPPGQGFSNYGYTFGSGTRLTVV.

This clonotype was observed a few times. The chain has TRBV4-1 and TRBJ2-1; D remains unclear. Trimming took off 0 bases at V and 0 bases at J, with 12 bases between the two ends. This CDR3 contains 17 residues. Germline values: CDR1 MGHRA, CDR2 YSYEKL. As DNA, the CDR3 is TGCGCCAGCAGCCAAGACTGGAAGATGAGCTCCTACAATGAGCAGTTCTTC. This codes for CASSQDWKMSSYNEQFF.

This clonotype was detected only a few times. The rearrangement joins TRBV6-2 or TRBV6-3 to TRBJ1-3, with D unresolved. V gave up 5 bases and J gave up 0 bases, with 8 bases separating them. The CDR3 is 14 amino acids. Germline assignment: CDR1 MNHEY and CDR2 SVGEGT. The CDR3 DNA sequence: TGTGCCAGCAGTGAAGGGCTCTCTGGAAACACCATATATTTT. It is translated as CASSEGLSGNTIYF.

This chain uses TRBV19 with TRBJ2-7; a weak D match, TRBD1 (5 bases). This CDR3 is 14 amino acids long. CDR1 LNHDA and CDR2 SQIVND come from the germline V gene (reference sequence). V was shortened by 5 bases and J by 3 bases, with 14 bases between the two germline ends. The CDR3 DNA is TGTGCCAGTAGTGGACACATAAAGGGCTACGAGCAGTACTTC. It specifies CASSGHIKGYEQYF.

The table lists this clonotype with many counts. This rearrangement joins TRBV12-3 or TRBV12-4 to TRBJ1-6; possibly TRBD1 for D (6 bases). The CDR3 length is 15 residues. V was trimmed by 5 bases and J by 9 bases, leaving 17 bases between them. The CDR3: CASSPDRTPGSPLHF. CDR3 DNA sequence: TGTGCCAGCAGTCCCGACAGGACACCTGGTTCACCCCTCCACTTT.

This clonotype was seen a few times. The V gene is TRBV19, the J gene TRBJ1-5; D possibly corresponds to TRBD1 (6 bases). There are 18 residues in the CDR3. Germline V gene sequence: CDR1 LNHDA, CDR2 SQIVND (reference sequence). V was clipped by 2 bases and J by 1 base, with 18 bases between them. CDR3: CASSIPPDRLLSNQPQHF. CDR3 sequence (DNA): TGTGCCAGTAGTATACCGCCGGACAGACTACTGAGCAATCAGCCCCAGCATTTT.

This clonotype was recorded many times. This chain uses TRBV28 with TRBJ1-5, with 8 bases identical to TRBD1. With 5 bases clipped from V and 3 bases from J, the junction kept 6 bases outside the gene matches. The CDR3 runs to 15 residues. The V gene's germline CDR1 is MDHEN and CDR2 SYDVKM. In nucleotides, the CDR3 is TGTGCCAGCAGTCCCAGACAGGGGATCAATCAGCCCCAGCATTTT. It is translated as CASSPRQGINQPQHF. Full variable domain (missing parts from reference TRBV28 and TRBJ1-5): DVKVTQSSRYLVKRTGEKVFLECVQDMDHENMFWYRQDPGLGLRLIYFSYDVKMKEKGDIPEGYSVSREKKERFSLILESASTNQTSMYLCASSPRQGINQPQHFGDGTRLSIL.

This clonotype was observed many times. The rearrangement links TRBV28 to TRBJ1-1, with D maybe TRBD1 (5 bases). The ends were cut back, 3 bases at V and 4 bases at J, with 18 bases in the middle. CDR1 and CDR2 from the germline V gene are MDHEN and SYDVKM. This CDR3 comprises 16 residues. CDR3 sequence: CASSFFAGRGGTEAFF. CDR3 DNA: TGTGCCAGCAGTTTCTTTGCGGGCCGGGGGGGCACTGAAGCTTTCTTT.